A selection of T cell receptor beta chains follows, all from one sample in a study of blood T cell repertoires in COVID-19. Here immunoSEQ multiplex PCR was the method, and the copy in TCRdb shows in-frame clones only, minus some. The sample shows 200,000 to 250,000 clones, 85% to 90% of them seen only once. Sequencing was performed on peripheral blood. The receptors were sampled from a young man with COVID-19, enrolled during active disease. CDR3s include the opening cysteine and the closing phenylalanine or tryptophan. D genes are given only for firm matches. Some rows mark clone size as missing; the rest say once, few, many or name a class of expanded clone.

clone size	J gene	V gene	D gene	CDR3 protein	CDR3 DNA
-	TRBJ1-4	TRBV7-2	-	CASSLVQGGDNEKLFF	TGTGCCAGCAGCTTAGTACAAGGCGGGGATAATGAAAAACTGTTTTTT
-	TRBJ1-2	TRBV7-2	-	CASSSRTNYGYTF	TGTGCCAGCAGCTCCAGGACTAACTATGGCTACACCTTC
-	TRBJ2-1	TRBV30	TRBD1	CAWSPSRTGWSEQFF	TGTGCCTGGAGCCCATCCCGGACAGGGTGGAGTGAGCAGTTCTTC
-	TRBJ1-2	TRBV19	-	CATHGGNYGYTF	TGTGCCACCCACGGGGGTAACTATGGCTACACCTTC
-	TRBJ1-1	TRBV5-4	-	CASSLAGASEAFF	TGTGCCAGCAGCTTGGCTGGGGCGTCTGAAGCTTTCTTT
-	TRBJ2-7	TRBV28	-	CASALGLEPYEQYF	TGTGCCAGCGCGTTAGGACTCGAACCCTACGAGCAGTACTTC
-	TRBJ1-1	TRBV18	-	CASSRSRGENTEAFF	TGTGCCAGCTCACGGTCTCGGGGAGAGAACACTGAAGCTTTCTTT
-	TRBJ2-1	TRBV3-1/TRBV3-2	TRBD2	CASSQGTSGYYNEQFF	TGTGCCAGCAGCCAGGGCACTAGCGGGTACTACAATGAGCAGTTCTTC
few	TRBJ1-5	TRBV19	-	CASSISGGGHQPQHF	TGTGCCAGTAGTATATCCGGGGGTGGGCATCAGCCCCAGCATTTT
-	TRBJ2-7	TRBV15	TRBD1	CATSRDRGLEQYF	TGTGCCACATCACGGGACAGGGGACTGGAGCAGTACTTC
-	TRBJ2-1	TRBV29-1	TRBD2	CSVGSAGLPYNEQFF	TGCAGCGTTGGTTCGGCGGGACTACCCTACAATGAGCAGTTCTTC
-	TRBJ2-7	TRBV11-1	-	CASSLVLRTYEQYF	TGTGCCAGCAGCTTAGTTTTGCGAACCTACGAGCAGTACTTC
-	TRBJ2-3	TRBV24-1	-	CATRDFITDTQYF	TGTGCCACCAGGGACTTTATCACAGATACGCAGTATTTT
once	TRBJ1-4	TRBV19	-	CASSIGENIEKLFF	TGTGCCAGTAGTATTGGGGAGAACATTGAAAAACTGTTTTTT
-	TRBJ2-3	TRBV4-2	-	CASSPSRQVNADTQYF	TGTGCCAGCAGCCCCTCGCGACAGGTAAACGCAGATACGCAGTATTTT
-	TRBJ1-1	TRBV14	-	CASSLTGGSTEAFF	TGTGCCAGCAGCTTGACCGGGGGGAGCACTGAAGCTTTCTTT
-	TRBJ1-2	TRBV11-1	-	CASSLAPGSYYGYTF	TGTGCCAGCAGCTTAGCGCCGGGATCCTACTATGGCTACACCTTC
-	TRBJ2-1	TRBV27	-	CASSFLGGRHNEQFF	TGTGCCAGCAGTTTCCTTGGGGGGAGACACAATGAGCAGTTCTTC
-	TRBJ2-7	TRBV5-4	TRBD1	CASSLERGHSYEQYF	TGTGCCAGCAGCCTCGAGAGGGGGCACTCCTACGAGCAGTACTTC
-	TRBJ1-1	TRBV21-1	-	CASSKPDPTGDTEAFF	TGTGCCAGCAGCAAACCTGATCCGACAGGGGACACTGAAGCTTTCTTT
-	TRBJ1-1	TRBV7-9	TRBD1	CASSLGQGGRGTEAFF	TGTGCCAGCAGCTTGGGACAGGGTGGGAGAGGCACTGAAGCTTTCTTT
-	TRBJ2-5	TRBV28	-	CASSAQTGILGETQYF	TGTGCCAGCAGTGCACAGACGGGAATCCTTGGGGAGACCCAGTACTTC
once	TRBJ1-5	TRBV28	TRBD1	CASSSGTVNQPQHF	TGTGCCAGCAGCTCCGGGACAGTTAATCAGCCCCAGCATTTT
-	TRBJ1-2	TRBV7-8	TRBD1	CASSSGGTGDLGGYTF	TGTGCCAGCAGCTCCGGTGGCACAGGGGATCTGGGCGGCTACACCTTC
-	TRBJ2-4	TRBV19	TRBD1	CASSTSTGMAKNIQYF	TGTGCCAGTAGTACTTCGACAGGGATGGCCAAAAACATTCAGTACTTC
-	TRBJ1-1	TRBV24-1	-	CATRGDRDTEAFF	TGTGCCACCAGGGGAGACCGGGACACTGAAGCTTTCTTT
-	TRBJ2-1	TRBV18	-	CASSPQGPDNEQFF	TGTGCCAGCTCACCACAGGGGCCCGACAATGAGCAGTTCTTC
-	TRBJ2-5	TRBV19	-	CASSMGREIETQYF	TGTGCCAGTAGTATGGGCAGGGAAATTGAGACCCAGTACTTC
-	TRBJ1-4	TRBV9	TRBD1	CASSLRTGGPEKLFF	TGTGCCAGCAGCCTTAGGACAGGGGGCCCGGAAAAACTGTTTTTT
-	TRBJ2-7	TRBV23-1	TRBD1	CASSQRDRVTYEQYF	TGCGCCAGCAGTCAACGAGACAGGGTAACCTACGAGCAGTACTTC
-	TRBJ2-7	TRBV7-9	-	CASSPLQGYEQYF	TGTGCCAGCAGCCCACTACAGGGCTACGAGCAGTACTTC
-	TRBJ2-7	TRBV28	-	CASRSGQGHSYEQYF	TGTGCCAGCAGATCCGGGCAGGGTCATTCCTACGAGCAGTACTTC
-	TRBJ2-7	TRBV10-3	-	CAISGRDNYEQYF	TGTGCCATCAGTGGAAGGGACAACTACGAGCAGTACTTC
-	TRBJ1-1	TRBV7-8	TRBD1	CASSRQGNTEAFF	TGTGCCAGCAGCCGACAGGGGAACACTGAAGCTTTCTTT
once	TRBJ2-7	TRBV3-1/TRBV3-2	TRBD2	CASSRKGLAGGLREQYF	TGTGCCAGCAGCCGAAAGGGACTAGCGGGAGGGCTTCGCGAGCAGTACTTC
-	TRBJ1-2	TRBV18	-	CASSPRDSTYGYTF	TGTGCCAGCTCACCCCGGGACTCCACGTATGGCTACACCTTC
-	TRBJ2-2	TRBV7-9	TRBD2	CASSRSGGPVETGELFF	TGTGCCAGCAGCCGTAGCGGGGGGCCCGTAGAGACCGGGGAGCTGTTTTTT
once	TRBJ2-1	TRBV19	-	CASSIGQGYNEQFF	TGTGCCAGTAGTATAGGGCAGGGCTACAATGAGCAGTTCTTC
-	TRBJ2-7	TRBV4-1	-	CASSQPIDRFRSYEQYF	TGCGCCAGCAGCCAACCGATCGACAGATTCCGATCCTACGAGCAGTACTTC